A single sample gave rise to the 28 T cell receptor beta chains below, sequenced in a study of blood T cells in healthy people across ages. Using a J-beta primer mix together with a sample-barcoded 5' primer, a second PCR was run for roughly 7 to 11 cycles. TCRdb re-called the 5' RACE reads through MiXCR, storing one row per CDR3 protein. The sample yields a few hundred thousand distinct CDR3 sequences, 25% to 30% seen once. The material sequenced was blood. The receptor source for this set is a woman aged 70-85 years in good health.

CDR3 residues: CASSELGQGASEAFF. The CDR3 DNA follows: TGTGCCAGCAGTGAATTGGGACAGGGGGCATCTGAAGCTTTCTTT. V usage is TRBV25-1 and J usage is TRBJ1-1, with TRBD1 matching 12 bases. After removal of 1 base from V and 6 bases from J, the junction contained 3 bases not matched to a gene. The CDR3 covers 15 residues. Germline loops: CDR1 MGHDK, CDR2 SYGVNS.

This sequence joins TRBV24-1 and TRBJ2-1; 9 bases are a match to TRBD1. Germline CDR1 is KGHDR and CDR2 is SFDVKD. The CDR3 loop spans 16 amino acids. With 2 bases clipped from V and 4 bases from J, the junction kept 5 bases outside the gene matches. CDR3 sequence: CATSDSQGARYNEQFF. The CDR3 nucleotides read TGTGCCACCAGTGATTCACAGGGGGCACGGTACAATGAGCAGTTCTTC.

Only a few counts were recorded for this clonotype. This is likely a read error, given that the CDR3 carries no conserved phenylalanine or tryptophan at its end. The V call is TRBV11-3, the J call TRBJ2-5, with TRBD1 matching over 7 bases. The V segment lost 5 bases and the J segment 5 bases; nucleotides outside the gene matches: 14. This CDR3 has 16 residues. Germline V gene data show CDR1 as SGHNT and CDR2 as YENEEA. The CDR3 sequence is CASSRILIQGKETQYL. The CDR3 DNA is TGTGCCAGCAGCCGAATCTTAATACAGGGGAAGGAGACCCAGTACCTC.

The V call is TRBV4-1, the J call TRBJ1-4; no firm D call. V dropped 5 bases and J dropped 0 bases, with 13 bases sitting between them. Germline loops: CDR1 MGHRA, CDR2 YSYEKL. The CDR3 covers 16 residues. CDR3 DNA: TGCGCCAGCAGCGGTGGGAATTCAGCAACTAATGAAAAACTGTTTTTT. This sequence encodes CASSGGNSATNEKLFF.

The V call is TRBV18, the J call TRBJ1-2, with TRBD1 identical over 8 bases. The germline CDR1 and CDR2 sequences are KGHSH and LQKENI. V was clipped by 8 bases and J by 6 bases; unmatched bases: 8. There are 13 residues in the CDR3. CDR3 bases: TGTGCCAGCCAGTTGACAGGGGACGATGGCTACACCTTC. It translates to CASQLTGDDGYTF.

This clonotype was detected only a few times. The chain carries TRBV10-3 and TRBJ2-1; TRBD1 or TRBD2 may be the D gene (6 bases each). The DNA end is more similar to TRBJ2-5, so the J call may be wrong. Germline lookup yields CDR1 ENHRY and CDR2 SYGVKD. This CDR3 has 15 amino acids. The CDR3 here is CAISSGPGAKNTQYF. CDR3 DNA sequence: TGTGCCATAAGTTCCGGCCCGGGGGCCAAGAATACCCAGTACTTC.

This clonotype was picked up a small number of times. The chain is built from TRBV14 and TRBJ1-5; a possible D gene is TRBD1 (5 bases). Germline CDR1 SGHDN, CDR2 FVKESK. V lost 4 bases to trimming and J lost 5 bases, with 12 bases between them. The length of the CDR3 is 14 residues. The CDR3 DNA reads as TGTGCCAGCAGCCCCCAGGGAGTGTATCAGCCCCAGCATTTT. Residues: CASSPQGVYQPQHF.

There are a few counts of this clonotype. The V and J genes are TRBV4-3 and TRBJ2-1; TRBD2 matches 16 bases. The CDR3 runs to 19 residues. J was trimmed by 1 base and V by 4 bases; bases with no gene match: 7. Germline CDR1 is LGHNA and CDR2 is YSLEER. The CDR3 here is CASSPTGLAGGRSYNEQFF. CDR3 DNA: TGCGCCAGCAGCCCTACGGGACTAGCGGGGGGGCGGTCCTACAATGAGCAGTTCTTC.

This clonotype was seen ten or more times. At one end the junction does not follow the germline gene, possibly because of a read error. The CDR3 sequence is CAWSVLGLGSHEQYF. CDR3 sequence (DNA): TGTGCCTGGAGTGTCCTGGGACTAGGCTCCCACGAGCAGTACTTC. The chain couples TRBV30 to TRBJ2-5; 8 nucleotides align to TRBD2. Judging by the DNA end, TRBJ2-7 fits better; the J call may be wrong. The CDR3 runs to 15 residues. The germline gives CDR1 GTSNPN, CDR2 SVGIG (reference sequence).

The CDR3 DNA reads TGCAGCGTTGAAGGGTCTAGCGGGGGTTACGAGCAGTACTTC. Amino acid sequence: CSVEGSSGGYEQYF. The chain employs TRBV29-1 and TRBJ2-5; 10 bases line up with TRBD2. The DNA matches TRBJ2-7 better at its end, which makes the J call doubtful. Germline lookup yields CDR1 SQVTM and CDR2 ANQGSEA. The CDR3 runs 14 residues.

This clonotype turned up a few times. The J gene is TRBJ2-5, the V gene TRBV7-2; unclear D gene. The CDR3 has 13 residues. V lost 10 bases and J 0 bases, leaving 12 bases between the germline ends. Germline loops: CDR1 SGHTA, CDR2 FQGNSA. CDR3 bases: TGTGCCACCCACTTCCTGTACCAAGAGACCCAGTACTTC. Amino acid sequence: CATHFLYQETQYF.

This clonotype was counted between two and nine times. This chain links TRBV25-1 with TRBJ1-3; possible D gene TRBD1, 5 bases. Germline V gene lookup returns CDR1 MGHDK and CDR2 SYGVNS. The V end lost 8 bases, the J end lost 0 bases, and 14 bases lay between the germline ends. This CDR3 has 15 amino acids. The CDR3 DNA is TGTGCCAGCTGCGCGACAGTTTACTCTGGAAACACCATATATTTT. Encoded protein: CASCATVYSGNTIYF.

This clonotype was observed a few times. CDR3 DNA: TGCAGCGTTGAAGAGTTTAGGCATCTTACAGGAGAGACCCAGTACTTC. Translating it yields CSVEEFRHLTGETQYF. This sequence joins TRBV29-1 and TRBJ2-5; weak D call: TRBD1 (5 bases). Trimming stripped 0 bases from V and 4 bases from J, with 18 bases between. The CDR3 runs to 16 residues. Germline V gene sequence: CDR1 SQVTM, CDR2 ANQGSEA.

V gene TRBV29-1 combines with J gene TRBJ2-3; 9 bases agree with TRBD1. V trimming: 7 bases; J trimming: 1 base; junction bases outside the gene matches: 0. The CDR3 runs 12 residues. Germline assignment: CDR1 SQVTM and CDR2 ANQGSEA. The CDR3 spells CSGDRGTDTQYF. In DNA, the CDR3 is TGCAGCGGGGACAGGGGCACAGATACGCAGTATTTT.

This clonotype has only a few counts. J is TRBJ1-1 and V is TRBV20-1, with D possibly matching TRBD1 (6 bases). V was clipped by 3 bases and J by 4 bases, with 12 bases between them. The germline V gene has CDR1 DFQATT and CDR2 SNEGSKA (reference sequence). The CDR3 runs 13 residues. The CDR3 sequence is CSASIGQSTEAFF. CDR3 nucleotides: TGCAGTGCTAGTATCGGACAGAGCACTGAAGCTTTCTTT.

Only a few counts were recorded for this clonotype. This chain links TRBV18 with TRBJ2-1; 7 bases are shared with TRBD2. Unmatched junction bases numbered 6, after V lost 8 bases and J lost 2 bases. CDR3 size: 14 residues. Germline CDR1 and CDR2: KGHSH and LQKENI. CDR3 amino acids: CASHLRGAYNEQFF. The CDR3 nucleotides read TGTGCCAGCCACCTCCGGGGGGCCTACAATGAGCAGTTCTTC.

The chain couples TRBV9 to TRBJ2-3; D may be TRBD1 or TRBD2 (5 bases each). The germline gives CDR1 SGDLS, CDR2 YYNGEE. The V end was cut by 0 bases, the J end by 0 bases, with 8 bases between. The CDR3 is 15 amino acids. CDR3 DNA: TGTGCCAGCAGCGTAGACGGGGCTAGCACAGATACGCAGTATTTT. Its translation is CASSVDGASTDTQYF.

This chain joins TRBV20-1 and TRBJ1-4, with 7 bases matching TRBD1. This CDR3 contains 15 residues. V lost 7 bases to trimming and J lost 3 bases; unmatched junction nucleotides: 11. CDR1 is DFQATT and CDR2 is SNEGSKA in the germline V gene (reference sequence). CDR3 sequence reads: CSVRPVGQANEKLFF. As DNA, the CDR3 is TGCAGTGTAAGACCTGTCGGACAGGCTAATGAAAAACTGTTTTTT.

CDR3 loop: CASSLRFNTDTQYF. Here the CDR3 DNA reads TGTGCCAGCAGCTTAAGGTTTAACACAGATACGCAGTATTTT. This rearrangement joins TRBV11-2 to TRBJ2-3; D is ambiguous. The CDR3 is 14 residues long. The V and J ends lost 2 bases and 2 bases respectively, with 8 bases between them. CDR1 and CDR2 (germline): SGHAT, FQNNGV.

This chain connects TRBV7-6 to TRBJ1-1; D gene ambiguous. Germline lookup yields CDR1 SGHVS and CDR2 FNYEAQ. Trimming took 5 bases from V and 1 from J, leaving 11 bases between them. The CDR3 is 14 residues long. The CDR3 DNA is TGTGCCAGCAGCCCCCTTCCTGAGAACACTGAAGCTTTCTTT. This sequence encodes CASSPLPENTEAFF.

The rearrangement joins TRBV13 to TRBJ2-1; no firm D call. This CDR3 comprises 13 residues. Trimming pared 2 bases from V and 6 bases from J, leaving 8 bases between. The germline gives CDR1 PRHDT, CDR2 FYEKMQ (reference sequence). The CDR3 bases are TGTGCCAGCAGCTTACAGTACCGCAATGAGCAGTTCTTC. Its translation: CASSLQYRNEQFF.

The chain links TRBV7-9 to TRBJ2-2; TRBD1 matches 9 bases. The CDR3 has 15 amino acids. Unmatched junction bases numbered 5, after V lost 2 bases and J lost 7 bases. From germline, CDR1 is SEHNR and CDR2 FQNEAQ (reference sequence). CDR3 nucleotides: TGTGCCAGCAGCTTAACAGGGGGCAGGAGCGGGGAGCTGTTTTTT. Amino acid sequence: CASSLTGGRSGELFF.

This clonotype has a handful of counts. V usage is TRBV29-1 and J usage is TRBJ2-1, with D possibly TRBD1 on 5 matching bases. The J call may be wrong; the DNA end is better matched by TRBJ2-7. CDR3 size: 13 residues. Germline loops: CDR1 SQVTM, CDR2 ANQGSEA. In DNA form, the CDR3 reads TGCAGCGTCGCTAACGGACATCAATACGAGCAGTACTTC. Protein: CSVANGHQYEQYF.

This clonotype has only a few counts. The chain employs TRBV27 and TRBJ1-4; 7 nucleotides agree with TRBD1. This CDR3 region has 14 residues. Germline V gene data show CDR1 as MNHEY and CDR2 as SMNVEV (reference sequence). With V trimmed by 5 bases and J by 8 bases, 8 bases remained unmatched. The CDR3 DNA reads TGTGCCAGCAGTGTAAGACAGGGACAAGAAAAACTGTTTTTT. This encodes CASSVRQGQEKLFF.

The J gene is TRBJ1-5, the V gene TRBV18; the D gene is possibly TRBD1 (5 bases). V was pared by 1 base and J by 6 bases, with 22 bases between. This CDR3 comprises 18 residues. The germline gives CDR1 KGHSH, CDR2 LQKENI. CDR3: CASSPRVRRGLEGQPQHF. CDR3 nucleotides: TGTGCCAGCTCACCACGCGTCCGGAGGGGCTTGGAAGGTCAGCCCCAGCATTTT.

V gene TRBV5-1 combines with J gene TRBJ1-6, with D tentatively TRBD1 (6 bases). The V end lost 4 bases, the J end lost 10 bases, and 18 bases lay between the germline ends. Germline loops: CDR1 SGHRS, CDR2 YFSETQ. CDR3 length: 15 amino acids. The CDR3 sequence is CASSPGTNDRSPLHF. CDR3 in DNA: TGCGCCAGCAGCCCCGGGACCAACGACAGGTCACCCCTCCACTTT. The whole variable domain, remainder taken from reference TRBV5-1 and TRBJ1-6, is KAGVTQTPRYLIKTRGQQVTLSCSPISGHRSVSWYQQTPGQGLQFLFEYFSETQRNKGNFPGRFSGRQFSNSRSEMNVSTLELGDSALYLCASSPGTNDRSPLHFGNGTRLTVT.

V is TRBV29-1 and J is TRBJ2-2; D may be TRBD1 or TRBD2 (6 bases each). The V and J ends lost 5 bases and 6 bases respectively, with 16 bases between them. This CDR3 spans 14 amino acids. Per germline, CDR1 SQVTM and CDR2 ANQGSEA. CDR3 sequence reads: CSVLYFGGPGELFF. The CDR3 bases are TGCAGCGTTCTTTATTTCGGGGGCCCCGGGGAGCTGTTTTTT.

V is TRBV5-1 and J is TRBJ1-4, with TRBD1 identical over 8 bases. V was clipped by 4 bases and J by 1 base; unmatched bases: 3. Germline CDR1 is SGHRS and CDR2 is YFSETQ. This CDR3 is built from 15 residues. The CDR3 DNA follows: TGCGCCAGCAGCCCTGGACAGGGAACTAATGAAAAACTGTTTTTT. It encodes CASSPGQGTNEKLFF.